These 29 T cell receptor beta chains share one sample of origin, sequenced in a study of blood T cell repertoires in COVID-19 (dated by TCRdb to 2018 to 2020). Receptor amplification or capture employed the immunoSEQ multiplex PCR assay. TCRdb provides this immuneACCESS table in a form limited to in-frame rearrangements. Some clones are lacking; in checked studies, under half of them reflect an unresolved V gene, and why the rest are absent is not known. This sample has 200,000 to 250,000 clones in its table, and 75% to 85% of those were observed once. Together, the top ten hold over 4% of the sample. The sequencing sample was made of peripheral blood. The receptors here all came from a woman between 65 and 79 years old with COVID-19, enrolled during active disease.

In its sample, this clone was seen a few times. The J gene is TRBJ1-2, the V gene TRBV30, with 9 nucleotides matching TRBD1. After removal of 2 bases from V and 1 base from J, the junction contained 20 bases not matched to a gene. The CDR3 runs to 20 residues. CDR1 GTSNPN and CDR2 SVGIG come from the germline V gene (reference sequence). The chain's CDR3 is CAWSFRTGAQNSPLNYGYTF. In DNA, the CDR3 is TGTGCCTGGAGTTTCCGGACAGGGGCGCAGAACTCTCCCCTTAACTATGGCTACACCTTC.

This chain links TRBV27 with TRBJ2-1; 7 nucleotides match TRBD2. CDR1 and CDR2 (germline): MNHEY, SMNVEV (reference sequence). The CDR3 is 16 residues long. V gave up 6 bases and J gave up 3 bases; unmatched junction bases: 11. This chain's CDR3 is CASSPERLAVYNEQFF. CDR3 sequence (DNA): TGTGCCAGCAGCCCTGAGCGGCTAGCGGTCTACAATGAGCAGTTCTTC.

V and J are TRBV5-1 and TRBJ2-2, with 8 bases matching TRBD1. The CDR3 runs 16 residues. Germline V gene sequence: CDR1 SGHRS, CDR2 YFSETQ. V was pared by 2 bases and J by 7 bases, with 10 bases of the junction left unmatched. CDR3 amino acids: CASSFGTGGLDGELFF. DNA of the CDR3: TGCGCCAGCAGCTTTGGAACAGGGGGGCTAGACGGGGAGCTGTTTTTT.

This clone was seen only once. The chain joins TRBV15 to TRBJ1-5; D is uncertain. This CDR3 region has 15 residues. Deletions cut 0 bases from V and 4 bases from J, with 10 bases between. Per germline, CDR1 LNHNV and CDR2 YYDKDF (reference sequence). The CDR3 protein is CATSREYGSNQPQHF. In DNA, the CDR3 is TGTGCCACCAGCAGAGAATACGGGAGTAATCAGCCCCAGCATTTT.

The rearrangement joins TRBV3-1 (or the pseudogene TRBV3-2) to TRBJ2-5; possible D gene TRBD2, 6 bases. The V and J ends lost 3 bases and 4 bases respectively, with 15 bases between them. Germline loops: CDR1 LGHDT, CDR2 YNNKEL (reference sequence). The CDR3 covers 15 residues. CDR3 DNA sequence: TGTGCCAGCAGCCATAGCCCGACTAGAGGAGAGACCCAGTACTTC. Protein: CASSHSPTRGETQYF.

This clone was observed a single time. The V call is TRBV11-2, the J call TRBJ2-3; D ambiguous. The CDR3 contains 14 residues. V was clipped by 1 base and J by 6 bases, with 11 bases between them. From germline, CDR1 is SGHAT and CDR2 FQNNGV. The CDR3 sequence is CASSLVGRMDTQYF. The CDR3 coding sequence is TGTGCCAGCAGCTTAGTTGGCAGGATGGATACGCAGTATTTT.

A few counts support this clone. J is TRBJ2-5 and V is TRBV14, with 9 bases aligning to TRBD2. J lost 1 base, V lost 0 bases, and 6 bases had no gene match. CDR1 SGHDN and CDR2 FVKESK come from the germline V gene. This CDR3 has 17 amino acids. In DNA, the CDR3 is TGTGCCAGCAGCCAAGATAGGACTAGCGCTACCCAAGAGACCCAGTACTTC. Protein sequence: CASSQDRTSATQETQYF.

The CDR3 region is CASSWPRMNTEAFF. The CDR3 bases are TGTGCCAGCAGTTGGCCGCGGATGAACACTGAAGCTTTCTTT. The chain recombines TRBV28 with TRBJ1-1; D not resolved. V was cut by 4 bases and J by 0 bases, with 9 bases left in between. CDR3 length: 14 residues. Germline assignment: CDR1 MDHEN and CDR2 SYDVKM.

CDR3 residues: CASSRSGRIQETQYF. CDR3 sequence (DNA): TGTGCCAGCAGCCGTAGCGGGAGGATACAAGAGACCCAGTACTTC. The rearrangement joins TRBV7-2 to TRBJ2-5, with TRBD2 matching over 10 bases. This CDR3 contains 15 residues. The junction had 5 bases not matched to a gene; V was cut back by 5 bases and J by 2 bases. Germline V CDR1 and CDR2: SGHTA, FQGNSA.

The V gene is TRBV19, the J gene TRBJ1-2; tentative D call: TRBD1 (5 bases). The germline V and J ends were trimmed by 3 bases and 4 bases, with 18 bases remaining between them. Germline V gives CDR1 LNHDA, CDR2 SQIVND (reference sequence). CDR3 size: 16 residues. CDR3 sequence reads: CASSIGGAHPAYGYTF. CDR3 in DNA: TGTGCCAGTAGTATTGGAGGGGCGCATCCGGCCTATGGCTACACCTTC.

The chain combines TRBV6-5 with TRBJ1-2; the match to TRBD1 covers 7 bases. V trimming: 6 bases; J trimming: 8 bases; junction bases outside the gene matches: 15. This CDR3 region has 15 residues. The germline CDR1 and CDR2 sequences are MNHEY and SVGAGI. CDR3 in amino acids: CASSPGQAGAGGYTF. The CDR3 DNA is TGTGCCAGCAGCCCCGGACAGGCTGGGGCGGGAGGCTACACCTTC.

This sequence joins TRBV28 and TRBJ1-2, with 7 positions matching TRBD1. CDR1 and CDR2 (germline): MDHEN, SYDVKM. Losses at the gene ends were 5 bases for V and 8 bases for J; bases not matched to a gene: 8. This CDR3 contains 13 residues. CDR3 residues: CASSPGQALGYTF. Written as DNA, the CDR3 is TGTGCCAGCAGTCCTGGACAGGCCCTGGGCTACACCTTC.

This clone was detected only a few times. The chain uses TRBV25-1 and TRBJ2-2; D perhaps matches TRBD2 (5 bases). Trimming left V 1 base short and J 1 base short, with 10 bases between. Per germline, CDR1 MGHDK and CDR2 SYGVNS. The CDR3 loop spans 16 amino acids. This chain's CDR3 is CASSESRALNTGELFF. The CDR3 DNA reads as TGTGCCAGCAGTGAATCGAGGGCGCTGAACACCGGGGAGCTGTTTTTT.

This chain connects TRBV9 to TRBJ1-2, with D possibly matching TRBD1 (5 bases). V shed 0 bases and J shed 5 bases, with 17 bases lying between them. Germline values: CDR1 SGDLS, CDR2 YYNGEE. The CDR3 sequence is 16 residues long. DNA for the CDR3: TGTGCCAGCAGCGTAGGGGGGAGAGCGGGTCGGTATGGCTACACCTTC. Residues: CASSVGGRAGRYGYTF.

The gene calls are TRBV3-1 (or the pseudogene TRBV3-2) and TRBJ2-3, with D tentatively TRBD2 (5 bases). The CDR3 extends over 13 amino acids. V was clipped by 7 bases and J by 4 bases, with 12 bases between them. From germline, CDR1 is LGHDT and CDR2 YNNKEL (reference sequence). CDR3: CASTALASDTQYF. In DNA form, the CDR3 reads TGTGCCAGCACGGCCCTAGCCTCAGATACGCAGTATTTT.

V gene TRBV5-4 combines with J gene TRBJ1-1, with TRBD1 matching over 9 bases. This CDR3 comprises 15 residues. Germline V CDR1 and CDR2: SGHNT, YYREEE (reference sequence). Germline trimming cut 7 bases from V and 0 bases from J; bases unmatched to any gene: 7. The CDR3 protein is CASSTGTGMNTEAFF. The CDR3, as DNA: TGTGCCAGCTCAACCGGGACAGGGATGAACACTGAAGCTTTCTTT.

The rearrangement joins TRBV10-3 to TRBJ2-7, with 10 bases identical to TRBD2. CDR3 length: 14 amino acids. CDR1 and CDR2 from the germline V gene are ENHRY and SYGVKD. Germline trimming cut 5 bases from V and 5 bases from J; bases unmatched to any gene: 6. The CDR3 DNA reads as TGTGCCATCAGTATTGGGACTAGCGTCGACGAGCAGTACTTC. This translates into CAISIGTSVDEQYF.

This clone was detected once. This chain uses TRBV4-3 with TRBJ2-3; D is perhaps TRBD2 (7 bases). V gave up 2 bases and J gave up 3 bases, with 12 bases separating them. This CDR3 is built from 15 residues. Germline CDR1 is LGHNA and CDR2 is YSLEER. Here the CDR3 reads CASSQQGGVTDTQYF. As DNA, the CDR3 is TGCGCCAGCAGCCAACAAGGGGGGGTAACAGATACGCAGTATTTT.

A note on this clone: A read error may account for a junction end that differs from germline. CDR3: CASSFRTSGGPLF. The CDR3 DNA reads as TGTGCCAGCAGCTTCCGGACTAGCGGGGGTCCCCTCTTC. The chain links TRBV6-2 or TRBV6-3 to TRBJ2-7, with TRBD2 matching over 13 bases. Looked up from germline, CDR1 is MNHEY and CDR2 is SVGEGT. CDR3 length equals 13 residues.

The chain has TRBV19 and TRBJ2-1; 7 bases match TRBD1. Trimming took 10 bases from V and 7 from J; bases not matched to a gene: 7. The CDR3 spans 12 residues. Germline V CDR1 and CDR2: LNHDA, SQIVND (reference sequence). The CDR3 sequence: CATLTGYNEQFF. DNA for the CDR3: TGTGCCACCCTGACAGGGTATAATGAGCAGTTCTTC.

V gene TRBV27 combines with J gene TRBJ1-3; TRBD1 agrees at 7 bases. The CDR3 covers 14 residues. Germline V gives CDR1 MNHEY, CDR2 SMNVEV (reference sequence). Trimming at V came to 6 bases and at J to 1 base, leaving 3 bases not matched to a gene. The CDR3 region has the DNA TGTGCCAGCAGCTTACAGGGGTCTGGAAACACCATATATTTT. Translation gives CASSLQGSGNTIYF.

This chain connects TRBV6-1 to TRBJ2-7; 11 nucleotides match TRBD2. The CDR3 has 16 residues. The V gene end was trimmed by 4 bases and the J gene end by 3 bases; junction bases not matched to a gene: 8. CDR1 and CDR2 (germline): MNHNS, SASEGT. CDR3 loop: CASSVPWGLAVYEQYF. Here the CDR3 DNA reads TGTGCCAGCAGTGTCCCCTGGGGACTAGCGGTCTACGAGCAGTACTTC.

A few counts support this clone. This sequence joins TRBV11-1 and TRBJ1-2; 7 nucleotides match TRBD1. The CDR3 is made up of 13 amino acids. Losses at the gene ends were 7 bases for V and 8 bases for J; bases not matched to a gene: 10. Germline assignment: CDR1 SGHAT and CDR2 FQDESV (reference sequence). The CDR3 coding sequence is TGTGCCAGCACCACCCAGGGGGTAGGAGGCTACACCTTC. Amino acids: CASTTQGVGGYTF. Full variable domain (rest looked up from reference TRBV11-1 and TRBJ1-2): EAEVAQSPRYKITEKSQAVAFWCDPISGHATLYWYRQILGQGPELLVQFQDESVVDDSQLPKDRFSAERLKGVDSTLKIQPAELGDSAMYLCASTTQGVGGYTFGSGTRLTVV.

This clone was recorded a few times. The chain employs TRBV19 and TRBJ1-5; 10 bases line up with TRBD1. The trim removed 7 bases at V and 11 bases at J, leaving 14 bases unmatched. The CDR3 sequence is 15 residues long. Germline CDR1 reads LNHDA; CDR2 reads SQIVND (reference sequence). The CDR3 region has the DNA TGTGCCAGTATTGGAGGACAGGGGGGAAAAACGGCCCAGCATTTT. Amino acid sequence: CASIGGQGGKTAQHF.

This clone was counted a single time. The chain joins TRBV19 to TRBJ1-4; no firm D call. The CDR3 spans 15 residues. In germline, CDR1 is LNHDA, CDR2 SQIVND (reference sequence). V was shortened by 8 bases and J by 0 bases, with 13 bases between the two germline ends. The CDR3 region has the DNA TGTGCCAGTCAGAGGCAAGGAGCAACTAATGAAAAACTGTTTTTT. Residues: CASQRQGATNEKLFF.

The chain couples TRBV28 to TRBJ2-3; 8 nucleotides line up with TRBD1. The CDR3 runs 15 residues. V was clipped by 3 bases and J by 1 base; unmatched bases: 3. Germline CDR1 and CDR2: MDHEN and SYDVKM. This CDR3 reads CASSLSGQGTDTQYF. Here the CDR3 DNA reads TGTGCCAGCAGTTTGTCGGGACAGGGCACAGATACGCAGTATTTT. Full variable domain (remainder filled in from reference TRBV28 and TRBJ2-3): DVKVTQSSRYLVKRTGEKVFLECVQDMDHENMFWYRQDPGLGLRLIYFSYDVKMKEKGDIPEGYSVSREKKERFSLILESASTNQTSMYLCASSLSGQGTDTQYFGPGTRLTVL.

The chain links TRBV5-1 to TRBJ1-1, with 7 bases aligning to TRBD1. Germline V lookup: CDR1 SGHRS, CDR2 YFSETQ. CDR3 length: 14 amino acids. The V gene end was trimmed by 1 base and the J gene end by 5 bases; junction bases not matched to a gene: 5. CDR3 loop: CASSLTGTATEAFF. The CDR3 nucleotides read TGCGCCAGCAGCTTGACCGGGACAGCTACTGAAGCTTTCTTT. The full variable domain, with the rest looked up from reference TRBV5-1 and TRBJ1-1, is KAGVTQTPRYLIKTRGQQVTLSCSPISGHRSVSWYQQTPGQGLQFLFEYFSETQRNKGNFPGRFSGRQFSNSRSEMNVSTLELGDSALYLCASSLTGTATEAFFGQGTRLTVV.

The genes are TRBV19 and TRBJ2-3, with D unresolved. Trimming pared 6 bases from V and 2 bases from J, leaving 12 bases between. The CDR3 runs to 14 residues. In germline, CDR1 is LNHDA, CDR2 SQIVND (reference sequence). Here the CDR3 DNA reads TGTGCCAGTAGCCCCCGATTGGCCACAGATACGCAGTATTTT. It encodes CASSPRLATDTQYF. Complete variable domain (other parts from reference TRBV19 and TRBJ2-3): DGGITQSPKYLFRKEGQNVTLSCEQNLNHDAMYWYRQDPGQGLRLIYYSQIVNDFQKGDIAEGYSVSREKKESFPLTVTSAQKNPTAFYLCASSPRLATDTQYFGPGTRLTVL.

This clone was recorded only once. This chain links TRBV21-1 with TRBJ2-7; the listed D gene, TRBD2, was not tested against the DNA. TRBV21-1 is reported as a pseudogene. The CDR3 consists of 16 residues. CDR3 region: CASSPGLDLHPYEQYF. Written as DNA, the CDR3 is TGTGCCAGCAGCCCGGGACTGGACCTCCACCCATACGAGCAGTACTTC.